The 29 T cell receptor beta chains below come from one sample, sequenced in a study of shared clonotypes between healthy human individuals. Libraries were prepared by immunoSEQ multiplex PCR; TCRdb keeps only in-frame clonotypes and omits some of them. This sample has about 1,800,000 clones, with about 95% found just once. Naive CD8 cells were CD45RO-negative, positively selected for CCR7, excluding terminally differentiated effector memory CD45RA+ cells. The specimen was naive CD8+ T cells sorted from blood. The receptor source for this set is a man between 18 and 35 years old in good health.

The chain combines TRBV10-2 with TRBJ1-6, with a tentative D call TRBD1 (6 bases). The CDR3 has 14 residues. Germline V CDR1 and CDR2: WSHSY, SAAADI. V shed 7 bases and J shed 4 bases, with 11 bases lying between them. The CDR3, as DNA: TGCGCCAGCACGGAAGGGGGATATAATTCACCCCTCCACTTT. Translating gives CASTEGGYNSPLHF.

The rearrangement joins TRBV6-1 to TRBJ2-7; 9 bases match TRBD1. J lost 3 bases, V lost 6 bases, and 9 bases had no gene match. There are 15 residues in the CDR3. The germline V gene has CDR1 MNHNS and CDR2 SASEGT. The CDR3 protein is CASSDGDRVYYEQYF. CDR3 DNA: TGTGCCAGCAGCGACGGGGACAGGGTGTACTACGAGCAGTACTTC.

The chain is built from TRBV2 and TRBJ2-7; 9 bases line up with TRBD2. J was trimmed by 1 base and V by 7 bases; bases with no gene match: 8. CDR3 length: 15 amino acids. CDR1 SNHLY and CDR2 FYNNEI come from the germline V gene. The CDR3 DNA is TGTGCCAGCACCCTCCGGCTAGCGGGGTCCTACGAGCAGTACTTC. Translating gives CASTLRLAGSYEQYF.

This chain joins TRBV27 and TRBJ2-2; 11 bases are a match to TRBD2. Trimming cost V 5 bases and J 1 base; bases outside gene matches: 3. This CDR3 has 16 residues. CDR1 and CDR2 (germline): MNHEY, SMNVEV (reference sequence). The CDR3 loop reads CASSAGLAGNTGELFF. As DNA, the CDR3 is TGTGCCAGCAGTGCCGGACTAGCGGGGAACACCGGGGAGCTGTTTTTT.

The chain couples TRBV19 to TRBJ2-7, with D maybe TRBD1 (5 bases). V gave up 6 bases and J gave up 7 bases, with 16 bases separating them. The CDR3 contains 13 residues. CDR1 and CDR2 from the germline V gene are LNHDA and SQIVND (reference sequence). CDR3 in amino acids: CASSPQAWGEQYF. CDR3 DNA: TGTGCCAGTAGCCCACAGGCCTGGGGTGAGCAGTACTTC.

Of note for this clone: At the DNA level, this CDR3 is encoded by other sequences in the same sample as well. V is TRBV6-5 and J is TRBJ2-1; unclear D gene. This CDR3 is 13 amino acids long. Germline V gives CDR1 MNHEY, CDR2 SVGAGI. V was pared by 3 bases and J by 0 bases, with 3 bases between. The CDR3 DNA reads TGTGCCAGCAGTTATAGCTCCTACAATGAGCAGTTCTTC. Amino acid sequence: CASSYSSYNEQFF.

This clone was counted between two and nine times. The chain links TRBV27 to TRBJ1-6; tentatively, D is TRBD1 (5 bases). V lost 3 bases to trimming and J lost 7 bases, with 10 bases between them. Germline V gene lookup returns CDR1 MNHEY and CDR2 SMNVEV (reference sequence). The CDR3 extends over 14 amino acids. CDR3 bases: TGTGCCAGCAGTTTGTGGCAGGGCAATTCACCCCTCCACTTT. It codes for CASSLWQGNSPLHF.

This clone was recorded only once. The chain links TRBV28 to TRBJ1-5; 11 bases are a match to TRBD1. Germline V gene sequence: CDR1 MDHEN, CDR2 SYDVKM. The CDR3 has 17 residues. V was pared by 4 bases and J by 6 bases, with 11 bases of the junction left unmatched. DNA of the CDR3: TGTGCCAGCAGTTATGACCCGGGACAGGGGGAAGGTCAGCCCCAGCATTTT. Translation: CASSYDPGQGEGQPQHF.

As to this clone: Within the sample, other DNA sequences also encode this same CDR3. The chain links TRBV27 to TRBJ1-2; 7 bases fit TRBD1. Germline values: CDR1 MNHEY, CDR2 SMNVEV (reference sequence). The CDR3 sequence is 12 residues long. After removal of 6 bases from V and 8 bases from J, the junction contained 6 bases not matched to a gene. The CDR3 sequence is CASSLGGGGYTF. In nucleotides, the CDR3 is TGTGCCAGCAGCCTAGGGGGCGGGGGCTACACCTTC.

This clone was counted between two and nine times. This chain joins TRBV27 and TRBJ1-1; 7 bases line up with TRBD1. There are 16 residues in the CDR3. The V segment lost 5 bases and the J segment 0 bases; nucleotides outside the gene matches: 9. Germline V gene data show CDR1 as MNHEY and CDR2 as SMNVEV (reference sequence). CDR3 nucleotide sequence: TGTGCCAGCAGTCCGGGGACAGCACCAGTGAACACTGAAGCTTTCTTT. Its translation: CASSPGTAPVNTEAFF.

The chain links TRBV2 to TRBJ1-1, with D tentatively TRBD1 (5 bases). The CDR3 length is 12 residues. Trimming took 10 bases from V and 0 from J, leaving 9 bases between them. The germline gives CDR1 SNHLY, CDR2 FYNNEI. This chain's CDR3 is CAIRGLNTEAFF. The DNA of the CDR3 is TGTGCCATTCGGGGCCTGAACACTGAAGCTTTCTTT.

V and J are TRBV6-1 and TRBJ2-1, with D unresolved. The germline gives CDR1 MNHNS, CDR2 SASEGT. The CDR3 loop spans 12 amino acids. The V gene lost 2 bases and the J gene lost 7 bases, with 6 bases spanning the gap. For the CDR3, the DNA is TGTGCCAGCAGTGAAAACCCAAATGAGCAGTTCTTC. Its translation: CASSENPNEQFF.

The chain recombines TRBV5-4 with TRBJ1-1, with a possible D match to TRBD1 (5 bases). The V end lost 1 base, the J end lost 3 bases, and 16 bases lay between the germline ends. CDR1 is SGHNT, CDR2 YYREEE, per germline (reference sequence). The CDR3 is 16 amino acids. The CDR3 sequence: CASSLWGEMLDTEAFF. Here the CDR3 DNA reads TGTGCCAGCAGCTTGTGGGGGGAGATGTTGGACACTGAAGCTTTCTTT.

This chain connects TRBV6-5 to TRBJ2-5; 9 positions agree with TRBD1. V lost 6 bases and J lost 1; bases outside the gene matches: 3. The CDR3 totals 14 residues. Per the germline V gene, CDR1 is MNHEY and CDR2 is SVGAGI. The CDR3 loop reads CASRPTGGQETQYF. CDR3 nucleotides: TGTGCCAGCAGACCGACAGGGGGCCAAGAGACCCAGTACTTC.

CDR3 sequence reads: CASSTPNPVDRDYGYTF. Here the CDR3 DNA reads TGTGCCAGCAGTACGCCGAACCCGGTGGACAGGGACTATGGCTACACCTTC. V gene TRBV28 combines with J gene TRBJ1-2; 8 bases are a match to TRBD1. J gave up 3 bases and V 5 bases, and 14 bases lay outside the gene matches. This CDR3 has 17 amino acids. Germline V CDR1 and CDR2: MDHEN, SYDVKM.

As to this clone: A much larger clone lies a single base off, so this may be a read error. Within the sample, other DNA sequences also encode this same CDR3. The DNA for the CDR3 is TGTGCCAGCAGCTTAAACACCGGGGAGCTGTTTTTT. Residues: CASSLNTGELFF. The chain links TRBV5-6 to TRBJ2-2, with D hard to call. Deletions cut 2 bases from V and 2 bases from J, with 1 base between. The length of the CDR3 is 12 residues. Germline-derived CDR1 and CDR2 are SGHDT and YYEEEE.

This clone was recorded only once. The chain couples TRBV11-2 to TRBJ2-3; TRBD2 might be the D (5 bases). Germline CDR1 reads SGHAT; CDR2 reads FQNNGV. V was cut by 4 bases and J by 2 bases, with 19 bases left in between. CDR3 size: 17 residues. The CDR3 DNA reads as TGTGCCAGCAGCTCGAACGCGGGTCCTTCCCTCACAGATACGCAGTATTTT. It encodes CASSSNAGPSLTDTQYF.

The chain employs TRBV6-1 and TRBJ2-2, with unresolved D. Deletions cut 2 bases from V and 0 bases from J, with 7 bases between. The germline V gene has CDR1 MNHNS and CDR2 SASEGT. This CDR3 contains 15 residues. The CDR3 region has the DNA TGTGCCAGCAGTGAATTGGTTGCGAACACCGGGGAGCTGTTTTTT. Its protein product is CASSELVANTGELFF.

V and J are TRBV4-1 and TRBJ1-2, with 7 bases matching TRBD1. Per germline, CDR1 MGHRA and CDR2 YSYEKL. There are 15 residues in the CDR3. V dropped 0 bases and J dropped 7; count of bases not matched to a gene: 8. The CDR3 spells CASSQDRGDRSGYTF. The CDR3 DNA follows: TGCGCCAGCAGCCAAGATAGGGGGGACAGATCTGGCTACACCTTC.

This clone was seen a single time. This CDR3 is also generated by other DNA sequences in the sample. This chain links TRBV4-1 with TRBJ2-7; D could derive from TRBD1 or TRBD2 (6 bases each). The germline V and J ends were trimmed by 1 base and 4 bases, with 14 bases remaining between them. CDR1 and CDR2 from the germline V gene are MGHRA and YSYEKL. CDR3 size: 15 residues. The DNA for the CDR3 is TGCGCCAGCAGCCAAGTTTCGGGGGCGTCTTACGAGCAGTACTTC. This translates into CASSQVSGASYEQYF.

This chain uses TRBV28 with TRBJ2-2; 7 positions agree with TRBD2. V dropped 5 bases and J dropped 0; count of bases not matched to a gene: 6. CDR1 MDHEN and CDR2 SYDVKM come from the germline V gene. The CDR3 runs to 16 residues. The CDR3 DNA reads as TGTGCCAGCAGTCATGGACTAGTGGCGAACACCGGGGAGCTGTTTTTT. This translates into CASSHGLVANTGELFF.

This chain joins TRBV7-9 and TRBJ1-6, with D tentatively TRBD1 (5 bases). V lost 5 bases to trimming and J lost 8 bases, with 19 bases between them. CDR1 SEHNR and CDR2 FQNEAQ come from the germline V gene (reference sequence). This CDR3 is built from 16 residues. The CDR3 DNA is TGTGCCAGCAGCCCACCTTTGGTAGGAGGGGATTCACCCCTCCACTTT. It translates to CASSPPLVGGDSPLHF.

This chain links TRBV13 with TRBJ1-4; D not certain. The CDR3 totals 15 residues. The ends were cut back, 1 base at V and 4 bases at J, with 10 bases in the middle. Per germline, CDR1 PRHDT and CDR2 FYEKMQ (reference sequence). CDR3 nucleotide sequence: TGTGCCAGCAGCTTAGAGGGTTCCGATAATGAAAAACTGTTTTTT. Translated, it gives CASSLEGSDNEKLFF.

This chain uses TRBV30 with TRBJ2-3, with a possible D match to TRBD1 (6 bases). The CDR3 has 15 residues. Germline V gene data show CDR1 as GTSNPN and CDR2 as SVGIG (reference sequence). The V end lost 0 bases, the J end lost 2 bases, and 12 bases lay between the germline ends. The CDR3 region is CAWSVPRDNTDTQYF. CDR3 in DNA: TGTGCCTGGAGTGTTCCCAGGGACAACACAGATACGCAGTATTTT.

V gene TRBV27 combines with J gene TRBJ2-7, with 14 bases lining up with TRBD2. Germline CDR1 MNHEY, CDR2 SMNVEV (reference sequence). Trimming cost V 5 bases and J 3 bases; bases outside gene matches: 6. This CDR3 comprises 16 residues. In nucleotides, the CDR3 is TGTGCCAGCAGTCACGGGACTAGCGGGGGCATCTACGAGCAGTACTTC. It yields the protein CASSHGTSGGIYEQYF.

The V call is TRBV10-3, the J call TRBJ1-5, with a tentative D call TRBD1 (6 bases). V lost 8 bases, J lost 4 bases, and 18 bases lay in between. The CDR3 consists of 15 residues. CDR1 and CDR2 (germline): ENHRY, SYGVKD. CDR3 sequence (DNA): TGTGCCATCTGGGACAACCTAAGCCCTAATCAGCCCCAGCATTTT. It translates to CAIWDNLSPNQPQHF.

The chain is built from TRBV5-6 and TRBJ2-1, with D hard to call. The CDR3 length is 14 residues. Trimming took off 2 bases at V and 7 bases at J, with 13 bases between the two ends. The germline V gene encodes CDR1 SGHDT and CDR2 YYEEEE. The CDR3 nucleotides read TGTGCCAGCAGCTTCCTCGCTAATGTAAATGAGCAGTTCTTC. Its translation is CASSFLANVNEQFF.

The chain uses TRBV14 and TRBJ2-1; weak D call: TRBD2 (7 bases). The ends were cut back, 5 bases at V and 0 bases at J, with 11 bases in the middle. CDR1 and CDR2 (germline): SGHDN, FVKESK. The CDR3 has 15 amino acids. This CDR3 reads CASSGGDTSYNEQFF. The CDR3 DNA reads TGTGCCAGCAGCGGGGGGGACACCTCCTACAATGAGCAGTTCTTC.

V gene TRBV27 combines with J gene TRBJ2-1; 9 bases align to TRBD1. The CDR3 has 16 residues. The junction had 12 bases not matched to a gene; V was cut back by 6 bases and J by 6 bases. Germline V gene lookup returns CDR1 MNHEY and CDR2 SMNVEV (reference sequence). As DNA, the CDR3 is TGTGCCAGCAGCCAACATACAGGGGGCTCCCGCAATGAGCAGTTCTTC. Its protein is CASSQHTGGSRNEQFF.